This T cell receptor (beta chain) was found in a study of T cell changes during pregnancy in multiple sclerosis. The V end lost 4 bases, the J end lost 7 bases, and 14 bases lay between the germline ends. CDR1 is MNHEY, CDR2 SMNVEV, per germline (reference sequence). The CDR3 is 13 amino acids. Only in-frame clones appear in the TCRdb table, and some are missing; sequencing was by immunoSEQ multiplex PCR. This sample yields more than 60,000 clones, of which about nine tenths are seen a single time; under 1.5% belongs to the top ten. This chain connects TRBV27 to TRBJ2-7; D remains ambiguous. This sequence was found in a female donor with multiple sclerosis, enrolled in a pregnancy study. Sequencing used peripheral blood, obtained in the second trimester of pregnancy. CDR3 in DNA: TGTGCCAGCAGTTCGCTGCGTTCACGTGAGCAGTACTTC. It is translated as CASSSLRSREQYF.